This T cell receptor (beta chain) was identified during a study of response to subunit inactivated influenza vaccine. Study observations and caveats: Each seasonal flu vaccination may recruit only limited new T cells, authors suggested.

This clonotype has a handful of counts. Its target is unknown. TCRdb recomputed calls from the RT-PCR reads with MiXCR, one row per CDR3 protein. This table holds hundreds of thousands of distinct CDR3 sequences, 15% to 19% found once. With 0 bases removed from V and 4 bases from J, the gap between germline ends came to 8 bases. CDR1 and CDR2 from the germline V gene are SGHTA and FQGNSA. The CDR3 is 14 residues long. The sequencing here drew on PBMCs from blood, taken approximately 13 days after vaccination. This chain uses TRBV7-2 with TRBJ2-3, with D possibly TRBD1 on 6 matching bases. The receptor was isolated from a man in his fifties who received an inactivated influenza vaccine. DNA of the CDR3: TGTGCCAGCAGCTTAGCGTACAGGGCAGATACGCAGTATTTT. The encoded protein is CASSLAYRADTQYF. The full variable domain, its missing parts supplied by reference TRBV7-2 and TRBJ2-3, is GAGVSQSPSNKVTEKGKDVELRCDPISGHTALYWYRQSLGQGLEFLIYFQGNSAPDKSGLPSDRFSAERTGGSVSTLTIQRTQQEDSAVYLCASSLAYRADTQYFGPGTRLTVL.